The 32 T cell receptor beta chains below were found in one sample sequenced in a study of Ad26.COV2.S vaccination and SARS-CoV-2 variants. Produced via immunoSEQ multiplex PCR; TCRdb's table is partial and in-frame only. The data hold a few hundred thousand clones, with under 90% observed a single time. The treatment is: roughly 20 received Ad26.COV2.S at low or high dose, single or two shots; roughly five received placebo; per-sample allocation not given. Each sample was drawn 63 days after the first injection (of vaccine or placebo). This specimen was peripheral blood, taken in a trial of Ad26.COV2.S vaccine versus placebo. Every receptor here comes from a person aged 18-65 years who received the Ad26.COV2.S COVID-19 vaccine or a placebo.

The rearrangement links TRBV9 to TRBJ2-1; no definite D call. The V and J ends lost 4 bases and 0 bases respectively, with 14 bases between them. The CDR3 spans 16 residues. Germline loops: CDR1 SGDLS, CDR2 YYNGEE. CDR3 bases: TGTGCCAGCAGCTTTTTCGGCAGCCGCTCCTACAATGAGCAGTTCTTC. The encoded protein is CASSFFGSRSYNEQFF.

Only a few counts were recorded for this clone. CDR3 coding DNA: TGTGCCAGTAGTATAATGTCCCAGGGAGAGTATGGCAATCAGCCCCAGCATTTT. Residues: CASSIMSQGEYGNQPQHF. The chain has TRBV19 and TRBJ1-5; weak D call: TRBD1 (5 bases). Trimming removed 2 bases at V and 2 bases at J, with 19 bases between. Germline V gene lookup returns CDR1 LNHDA and CDR2 SQIVND (reference sequence). CDR3 length: 18 amino acids.

The chain links TRBV10-2 to TRBJ2-7; 12 bases agree with TRBD2. V shed 8 bases and J 10 bases; nucleotides not matched to a gene: 9. CDR3 length: 13 amino acids. Germline loops: CDR1 WSHSY, CDR2 SAAADI. CDR3 loop: CASRRLAGEEQYF. CDR3 sequence (DNA): TGCGCCAGCCGCAGACTAGCGGGAGAGGAACAGTACTTC.

The CDR3 region has the DNA TGTGCCAGCAGCCCGGACAGGAACGAGCAGTACTTC. This translates into CASSPDRNEQYF. The rearrangement joins TRBV6-6 to TRBJ2-7, with 7 positions matching TRBD1. V trimming: 6 bases; J trimming: 5 bases; junction bases outside the gene matches: 4. Germline CDR1 is MNHNY and CDR2 is SVGAGI (reference sequence). The CDR3 has 12 amino acids.

The V gene is TRBV4-3, the J gene TRBJ1-3; TRBD1 aligns across 9 bases. The trim removed 2 bases at V and 4 bases at J, leaving 3 bases unmatched. This CDR3 has 15 residues. CDR1 is LGHNA, CDR2 YSLEER, per germline. The CDR3 loop reads CASSQNRGPGNTIYF. CDR3 in DNA: TGCGCCAGCAGCCAAAACAGGGGGCCGGGAAACACCATATATTTT.

The chain recombines TRBV6-5 with TRBJ2-5; 7 bases line up with TRBD1. J was trimmed by 5 bases and V by 6 bases; bases with no gene match: 12. Germline CDR1 and CDR2: MNHEY and SVGAGI. The length of the CDR3 is 15 residues. The CDR3 loop is CASSRKTGPQETQYF. The CDR3 DNA follows: TGTGCCAGCAGCCGAAAGACAGGGCCCCAGGAGACCCAGTACTTC.

A note on this clone: Other DNA sequences in the same sample also yield this CDR3. This chain uses TRBV6-5 with TRBJ2-7; 10 bases line up with TRBD2. Trimming took 0 bases from V and 3 from J; bases not matched to a gene: 2. This CDR3 is built from 15 residues. The germline V gene encodes CDR1 MNHEY and CDR2 SVGAGI. The DNA of the CDR3 is TGTGCCAGCAGTTACTCGCTAGCGGGAGTCTACGAGCAGTACTTC. Translated: CASSYSLAGVYEQYF.

The chain has TRBV18 and TRBJ1-5; D is possibly TRBD1 (5 bases). Germline assignment: CDR1 KGHSH and CDR2 LQKENI. With 8 bases removed from V and 2 bases from J, the gap between germline ends came to 19 bases. This CDR3 has 16 residues. The CDR3 loop reads CASRDGAAGGNQPQHF. For the CDR3, the DNA is TGTGCCAGCCGCGACGGGGCCGCGGGCGGCAATCAGCCCCAGCATTTT.

CDR3 protein: CASSLGGGFDEQYF. Written as DNA, the CDR3 is TGTGCCAGCAGCTTAGGAGGGGGCTTCGACGAGCAGTACTTC. This chain joins TRBV11-2 and TRBJ2-7; 7 nucleotides align to TRBD1. Germline V lookup: CDR1 SGHAT, CDR2 FQNNGV. The CDR3 sequence is 14 residues long. The junction had 5 bases not matched to a gene; V was cut back by 1 base and J by 5 bases.

V gene TRBV2 combines with J gene TRBJ1-1; D is undetermined. V shed 7 bases and J shed 6 bases, with 21 bases lying between them. Germline V gene data show CDR1 as SNHLY and CDR2 as FYNNEI. The CDR3 extends over 15 amino acids. CDR3 loop: CASTRSGGVLPEAFF. The CDR3 DNA is TGTGCCAGCACCCGCTCTGGCGGGGTCCTCCCTGAAGCTTTCTTT.

V gene TRBV27 combines with J gene TRBJ2-7; possibly TRBD1 for D (6 bases). In germline, CDR1 is MNHEY, CDR2 SMNVEV (reference sequence). V dropped 4 bases and J dropped 6 bases, with 13 bases sitting between them. The CDR3 is 13 residues long. CDR3 amino acids: CASSSHRVTEQYF. Written as DNA, the CDR3 is TGTGCCAGCAGTTCTCACAGGGTGACCGAGCAGTACTTC.

The chain recombines TRBV6-6 with TRBJ1-2, with a possible D match to TRBD1 (5 bases). Trimming stripped 0 bases from V and 7 bases from J, with 12 bases between. The CDR3 sequence is 14 residues long. CDR1 and CDR2 from the germline V gene are MNHNY and SVGAGI (reference sequence). CDR3 nucleotide sequence: TGTGCCAGCAGTTACTCGCGGACAACCCTTGGCTACACCTTC. Protein product: CASSYSRTTLGYTF.

V and J are TRBV27 and TRBJ1-1; a possible D gene is TRBD1 (5 bases). This CDR3 comprises 13 residues. Germline values: CDR1 MNHEY, CDR2 SMNVEV (reference sequence). V lost 5 bases, J lost 9 bases, and 16 bases lay in between. The CDR3 here is CASSPPGRGKAFF. The CDR3 region has the DNA TGTGCCAGCAGTCCCCCCGGGAGGGGCAAAGCTTTCTTT.

Worth noting for this clone: Germline is not matched at one junction end, which may reflect a read error. The chain joins TRBV27 to TRBJ2-5; possible D gene TRBD1, 6 bases. The CDR3 consists of 12 residues. Germline CDR1 is MNHEY and CDR2 is SMNVEV (reference sequence). CDR3 coding DNA: TGTGCCAGCGGTTTCAGGGGCGAGACCCAGTACTTC. Protein product: CASGFRGETQYF.

This clone was observed a handful of times. The rearrangement links TRBV5-1 to TRBJ2-5; either TRBD1 or TRBD2 may supply D (5 bases each). The V end was cut by 6 bases, the J end by 5 bases, with 17 bases between. Per the germline V gene, CDR1 is SGHRS and CDR2 is YFSETQ. This CDR3 has 14 residues. CDR3 in DNA: TGCGCCAGCAACCCCGGGGCCCTAAAGGAGACCCAGTACTTC. As protein: CASNPGALKETQYF.

The chain recombines TRBV21-1 with TRBJ1-5; TRBD1, the D gene given by the table, was not confirmed from the DNA. TRBV21-1 is a pseudogene locus. There are 17 residues in the CDR3. The CDR3 coding sequence is TGTGCCAGCACCCTGTTTCGGGACAGGGAGGGGAATCAGCCCCAGCATTTT. It codes for CASTLFRDREGNQPQHF.

DNA for the CDR3: TGTGCCAGCAGCGTAGTCGGGAGCTCTGGAAACACCATATATTTT. Its translation: CASSVVGSSGNTIYF. The V and J genes are TRBV9 and TRBJ1-3, with unresolved D. From germline, CDR1 is SGDLS and CDR2 YYNGEE. This CDR3 spans 15 amino acids. With 0 bases removed from V and 0 bases from J, the gap between germline ends came to 7 bases.

This clone was counted a single time. The V and J genes are TRBV19 and TRBJ1-1; no clear D. The CDR3 runs to 15 residues. Trimming cost V 4 bases and J 0 bases, with 12 bases left between them. Germline V lookup: CDR1 LNHDA, CDR2 SQIVND (reference sequence). CDR3 sequence: CASSNEARMNTEAFF. DNA of the CDR3: TGTGCCAGTAGTAACGAAGCCAGGATGAACACTGAAGCTTTCTTT.

The chain employs TRBV5-1 and TRBJ2-2; 7 nucleotides agree with TRBD1. CDR3 length: 14 residues. V trimming: 4 bases; J trimming: 4 bases; junction bases outside the gene matches: 4. Germline V gene data show CDR1 as SGHRS and CDR2 as YFSETQ. The DNA for the CDR3 is TGCGCCAGCAGCGATCCAGGGGGCACCGGGGAGCTGTTTTTT. Translation: CASSDPGGTGELFF.

Only a few counts were recorded for this clone. The CDR3 DNA is TGTGCCGTCCAGGCTGGGGCCAACGTCCTGACTTTC. It specifies CAVQAGANVLTF. V gene TRBV7-3 combines with J gene TRBJ2-6; D call uncertain. CDR3 size: 12 residues. From germline, CDR1 is SGHTA and CDR2 FQGTGA. With 11 bases removed from V and 2 bases from J, the gap between germline ends came to 7 bases.

The table lists this clone with a count of one. The CDR3 bases are TGCGCCAGCAGCCAAAGTCTCCGGCAGGGGGTGGGGAAACTGTTTTTT. Translated: CASSQSLRQGVGKLFF. The rearrangement joins TRBV4-1 to TRBJ1-4; 7 bases align to TRBD1. Germline CDR1 reads MGHRA; CDR2 reads YSYEKL. CDR3 length equals 16 residues. V was pared by 2 bases and J by 11 bases, with 14 bases of the junction left unmatched.

The CDR3 sequence: CASSPGSGDTQYF. DNA for the CDR3: TGTGCCAGCAGCCCCGGTTCAGGAGATACGCAGTATTTT. This sequence joins TRBV3-1 (or the pseudogene TRBV3-2) and TRBJ2-3; the D is unclear. With 4 bases removed from V and 5 bases from J, the gap between germline ends came to 10 bases. The CDR3 is 13 residues long. Germline assignment: CDR1 LGHDT and CDR2 YNNKEL (reference sequence).

The chain joins TRBV7-9 to TRBJ2-7; 8 bases match TRBD1. In germline, CDR1 is SEHNR, CDR2 FQNEAQ (reference sequence). The CDR3 is 14 residues long. Trimming took 2 bases from V and 6 from J; bases not matched to a gene: 6. CDR3 bases: TGTGCCAGCAGCTTAATAGTGACAGGGGCCGAGCAGTACTTC. It encodes CASSLIVTGAEQYF. Together with reference TRBV7-9 and TRBJ2-7, the CDR3 gives the full variable domain: DTGVSQNPRHKITKRGQNVTFRCDPISEHNRLYWYRQTLGQGPEFLTYFQNEAQLEKSRLLSDRFSAERPKGSFSTLEIQRTEQGDSAMYLCASSLIVTGAEQYFGPGTRLTVT.

The CDR3: CASRPGTVYNSPLHF. CDR3 bases: TGTGCCAGCAGGCCCGGGACCGTTTATAATTCACCCCTCCACTTT. The V call is TRBV6-5, the J call TRBJ1-6; D possibly corresponds to TRBD1 (5 bases). Germline V gene sequence: CDR1 MNHEY, CDR2 SVGAGI. Trimming pared 6 bases from V and 4 bases from J, leaving 13 bases between. This CDR3 spans 15 amino acids.

This chain links TRBV19 with TRBJ1-2; D gene uncertain. V gave up 8 bases and J gave up 9 bases, with 19 bases separating them. The germline V gene encodes CDR1 LNHDA and CDR2 SQIVND (reference sequence). This CDR3 is 13 amino acids long. The CDR3 region has the DNA TGTGCCAGTTCCGATCCTCCACAGAGTAGCTACACCTTC. Protein product: CASSDPPQSSYTF.

This clone was detected a few times. This rearrangement joins TRBV6-5 to TRBJ1-1; 7 bases line up with TRBD1. The CDR3 sequence is 13 residues long. The ends lost 3 bases at V and 5 bases at J; junction bases unmatched: 3. Germline values: CDR1 MNHEY, CDR2 SVGAGI. The CDR3 here is CASSYTGVTEAFF. CDR3 DNA: TGTGCCAGCAGTTATACAGGGGTTACTGAAGCTTTCTTT.

The rearrangement joins TRBV5-4 to TRBJ1-5; TRBD1 might be the D (6 bases). The V gene lost 4 bases and the J gene lost 4 bases, with 9 bases spanning the gap. Germline V gene sequence: CDR1 SGHNT, CDR2 YYREEE (reference sequence). This CDR3 region has 13 residues. Here the CDR3 reads CASSADRNQPQHF. CDR3 bases: TGTGCCAGCAGCGCCGACAGGAATCAGCCCCAGCATTTT. The variable domain in full, completed from reference TRBV5-4 and TRBJ1-5, reads ETGVTQSPTHLIKTRGQQVTLRCSSQSGHNTVSWYQQALGQGPQFIFQYYREEENGRGNFPPRFSGLQFPNYSSELNVNALELDDSALYLCASSADRNQPQHFGDGTRLSIL.

For this clone: Other DNA sequences in the same sample also yield this CDR3. The gene calls are TRBV7-3 and TRBJ1-1, with D possibly TRBD1 on 6 matching bases. CDR1 is SGHTA, CDR2 FQGTGA, per germline. Deletions cut 0 bases from V and 2 bases from J, with 7 bases between. The CDR3 has 14 residues. The CDR3 is CASSLTGGNTEAFF. The CDR3 DNA is TGTGCCAGCAGCTTAACAGGGGGAAACACTGAAGCTTTCTTT.

On this clone: Within the sample, other DNA sequences also encode this same CDR3. The rearrangement joins TRBV18 to TRBJ1-2; 7 positions match TRBD1. The V gene's germline CDR1 is KGHSH and CDR2 LQKENI. V was clipped by 3 bases and J by 2 bases; unmatched bases: 0. CDR3 length: 13 amino acids. DNA for the CDR3: TGTGCCAGCTCACCGGACAGGAACTATGGCTACACCTTC. Protein sequence: CASSPDRNYGYTF.

The rearrangement links TRBV7-3 to TRBJ2-1, with 8 bases aligning to TRBD2. V lost 5 bases to trimming and J lost 2 bases; unmatched junction nucleotides: 11. The CDR3 extends over 17 amino acids. Germline loops: CDR1 SGHTA, CDR2 FQGTGA. CDR3 protein: CASSRMPRGVTYNEQFF. The CDR3 DNA reads as TGTGCCAGCAGCCGAATGCCGCGGGGGGTTACCTACAATGAGCAGTTCTTC.

The J gene is TRBJ2-3, the V gene TRBV5-6; tentative D call: TRBD1 (6 bases). The germline gives CDR1 SGHDT, CDR2 YYEEEE. This CDR3 region has 15 residues. V lost 0 bases and J 2 bases, leaving 10 bases between the germline ends. DNA for the CDR3: TGTGCCAGCAGCTTGGCCAGACAGGTCACAGATACGCAGTATTTT. Its translation: CASSLARQVTDTQYF.

To note about this clone: Other DNA sequences in this sample translate to the same CDR3. V usage is TRBV13 and J usage is TRBJ2-7; no reliable D call. Germline CDR1 and CDR2: PRHDT and FYEKMQ (reference sequence). CDR3 length: 11 amino acids. V dropped 1 base and J dropped 5 bases, with 3 bases sitting between them. CDR3 coding DNA: TGTGCCAGCAGCTTAGTTGACGAGCAGTACTTC. The encoded protein is CASSLVDEQYF.